Below are 18 T cell receptor beta chains sequenced from a single sample in a study of tumor and adjacent non-tumor tissue in lung cancer. The library came from three nested PCR rounds adapted from ARM-PCR protocols. TCRdb itself ran the multiplex PCR reads through MiXCR, one entry per CDR3 protein. The sample records about 43,000 distinct CDR3 sequences, roughly 66% being singletons. No cell sorting was done before RNA was extracted from the tissue. The normal lung tissue was taken more than 3 cm from the tumor edge. Material: distant non-tumor lung tissue. These receptors were collected from a man in his fifties or sixties with non-small cell lung cancer.

This clonotype has a count of ten or more. The chain joins TRBV28 to TRBJ1-1; 7 bases match TRBD1. The germline V gene has CDR1 MDHEN and CDR2 SYDVKM. The CDR3 has 13 residues. V shed 6 bases and J 4 bases; nucleotides not matched to a gene: 5. This chain's CDR3 is CASRRDRITEAFF. CDR3 bases: TGTGCCAGCAGGAGGGACAGAATCACTGAAGCTTTCTTT.

Turning to this clonotype: A much larger clone lies one base from this, so it may be a read error. The rearrangement joins TRBV6-1 to TRBJ1-1; D may be TRBD1 (6 bases). The CDR3 length is 14 residues. Germline assignment: CDR1 MNHNS and CDR2 SASEGT. V was trimmed by 4 bases and J by 4 bases, leaving 13 bases between them. The CDR3 loop reads CASSVAWGLTEAFF. CDR3 DNA sequence: TGTGCCAGCAGTGTTGCATGGGGGCTCACTGAAGCTTTCTTT.

This clonotype was seen many times. The CDR3 protein is CASSGQGSYNEQFF. As DNA, the CDR3 is TGTGCCAGCAGCGGACAGGGTTCCTACAATGAGCAGTTCTTC. This sequence joins TRBV7-9 and TRBJ2-1, with 8 bases that match TRBD1. After removal of 5 bases from V and 1 base from J, the junction contained 1 base not matched to a gene. CDR1 and CDR2 (germline): SEHNR, FQNEAQ (reference sequence). The CDR3 length is 14 residues.

Notes on this clonotype: The missing conserved phenylalanine or tryptophan at the end of this CDR3 makes a read error likely. This chain joins TRBV19 and TRBJ1-2, with a possible D match to TRBD1 (5 bases). With 2 bases removed from V and 8 bases from J, the gap between germline ends came to 18 bases. Germline V CDR1 and CDR2: LNHDA, SQIVND (reference sequence). This CDR3 is built from 15 residues. CDR3 in amino acids: CASSIRVAGPRGYTL. DNA for the CDR3: TGTGCCAGTAGTATAAGGGTCGCGGGGCCGAGGGGCTACACCTTA.

For this clonotype: Germline is not matched at one junction end, which may reflect a read error. The chain recombines TRBV4-1 with TRBJ1-4; TRBD1 matches at 8 bases. The germline CDR1 and CDR2 sequences are MGHRA and YSYEKL. The CDR3 is 15 amino acids. CDR3 sequence (DNA): TGCGCCAGCGGCCAAGTAGGACAGGGAAGTGAAAAACTGTTTTTT. This translates into CASGQVGQGSEKLFF.

Remarks on this clonotype: Since a much larger clone is just one base distant, this may be a read error. V is TRBV28 and J is TRBJ2-7; D unclear. Trimming took off 10 bases at V and 7 bases at J, with 11 bases between the two ends. CDR1 MDHEN and CDR2 SYDVKM come from the germline V gene. This CDR3 comprises 10 residues. CDR3: CAIRAGEQYF. CDR3 DNA sequence: TGTGCCATCCGAGCCGGAGAGCAGTACTTC.

The chain combines TRBV20-1 with TRBJ1-1; the D gene is possibly TRBD1 (6 bases). V was cut by 5 bases and J by 1 base, with 14 bases left in between. The CDR3 contains 14 residues. The germline V gene encodes CDR1 DFQATT and CDR2 SNEGSKA (reference sequence). CDR3 amino acids: CSAPSGTTNTEAFF. For the CDR3, the DNA is TGCAGTGCTCCCTCCGGGACAACGAACACTGAAGCTTTCTTT.

The table lists this clonotype with a count of one. The genes are TRBV12-3 or TRBV12-4 and TRBJ2-3; TRBD1 agrees at 9 bases. This CDR3 contains 14 residues. This chain's CDR3 is CISSRTGGTDTQYF. The CDR3 DNA reads as TGTATCAGCAGTCGGACAGGGGGCACAGATACGCAGTATTTT.

In its sample, this clonotype was seen a few times. Lacking the conserved final phenylalanine or tryptophan, this CDR3 likely reflects a read error. The V gene is TRBV5-4, the J gene TRBJ1-1; D may be TRBD1 (5 bases). The germline V gene has CDR1 SGHNT and CDR2 YYREEE (reference sequence). The CDR3 runs to 14 residues. The CDR3 reads CDSSLGGVVTEAFI. DNA for the CDR3: TGTGACAGCAGCTTGGGGGGAGTGGTGACTGAAGCTTTCATT.

A note on this clonotype: Compared with germline, one end of the junction differs, possibly owing to a read error. The gene calls are TRBV5-1 and TRBJ1-4; maybe TRBD1 (5 bases). This CDR3 has 14 amino acids. From germline, CDR1 is SGHRS and CDR2 YFSETQ. CDR3 coding DNA: TGCGCCAGCAGCTTATTGGGGACTAGTGAAAAACTGTTTTTT. This codes for CASSLLGTSEKLFF.

A note on this clonotype: A much bigger clone sits one base away, suggesting this may be a read error. The CDR3 sequence is CTAPTASNSPLHF. The DNA of the CDR3 is TGCACTGCCCCGACAGCGTCTAATTCACCCCTCCACTTT. The chain employs TRBV20-1 and TRBJ1-6, with D perhaps TRBD1 (5 bases). Germline lookup yields CDR1 DFQATT and CDR2 SNEGSKA (reference sequence). The CDR3 covers 13 residues.

A note on this clonotype: Because the CDR3 is missing its conserved closing phenylalanine or tryptophan, this is likely a read error. The chain couples TRBV29-1 to TRBJ2-1; 10 positions agree with TRBD2. The CDR3 is 15 amino acids. The junction had 12 bases not matched to a gene; V was cut back by 6 bases and J by 7 bases. The germline V gene encodes CDR1 SQVTM and CDR2 ANQGSEA. CDR3 DNA: TGCAGCGTCGAATTTTCAGCGGGAGGGCAGAATGAGCAGTTCTCC. It yields the protein CSVEFSAGGQNEQFS.

The genes are TRBV5-4 and TRBJ2-2, with 10 bases lining up with TRBD2. Germline V gives CDR1 SGHNT, CDR2 YYREEE (reference sequence). The CDR3 loop spans 14 amino acids. V shed 6 bases and J 8 bases; nucleotides not matched to a gene: 7. CDR3 amino acids: CASNLAGVMGELFF. The CDR3 DNA is TGTGCCAGCAACCTAGCGGGAGTTATGGGGGAGCTGTTTTTT.

This clonotype has a count of ten or more. The chain joins TRBV5-1 to TRBJ2-2; 8 nucleotides match TRBD1. V lost 0 bases, J lost 3 bases, and 4 bases stayed unmatched. In germline, CDR1 is SGHRS, CDR2 YFSETQ. This CDR3 comprises 16 residues. The CDR3 bases are TGCGCCAGCAGCTTGGCTCAGGGGGCTGACACCGGGGAGCTGTTTTTT. Its translation: CASSLAQGADTGELFF.

The chain is built from TRBV11-2 and TRBJ1-3, with a tentative D call TRBD1 (5 bases). The CDR3 has 17 amino acids. V gave up 2 bases and J gave up 0 bases, with 14 bases separating them. CDR1 SGHAT and CDR2 FQNNGV come from the germline V gene. CDR3 sequence: CASSLMAGKDSGNTIYF. CDR3 in DNA: TGTGCCAGCAGCTTAATGGCAGGGAAAGACTCTGGAAACACCATATATTTT.

This clonotype occurred many times. The chain employs TRBV29-1 and TRBJ1-2; 7 bases are shared with TRBD1. The CDR3 is 12 residues long. CDR1 SQVTM and CDR2 ANQGSEA come from the germline V gene. J lost 11 bases, V lost 4 bases, and 10 bases had no gene match. As DNA, the CDR3 is TGCAGCGTTGGGATACAGGGGTCGGGTTACACCTTC. This gives the protein CSVGIQGSGYTF. Full variable domain (rest looked up from reference TRBV29-1 and TRBJ1-2): SAVISQKPSRDICQRGTSLTIQCQVDSQVTMMFWYRQQPGQSLTLIATANQGSEATYESGFVIDKFPISRPNLTFSTLTVSNMSPEDSSIYLCSVGIQGSGYTFGSGTRLTVV.

The rearrangement links TRBV2 to TRBJ2-7; maybe TRBD2 (6 bases). This CDR3 is 12 amino acids long. Germline-derived CDR1 and CDR2 are SNHLY and FYNNEI. Trimming cost V 5 bases and J 6 bases, with 11 bases left between them. The CDR3 loop reads CASSSEGPEQYF. In nucleotides, the CDR3 is TGTGCCAGCAGTTCGGAGGGCCCCGAGCAGTACTTC.

Concerning this clonotype itself: As the CDR3 is not closed by the conserved phenylalanine or tryptophan, this likely results from a read error. The chain recombines TRBV6-1 with TRBJ1-2; the D is unclear. The CDR3 contains 16 residues. V was trimmed by 0 bases and J by 8 bases, leaving 19 bases between them. Germline V gene sequence: CDR1 MNHNS, CDR2 SASEGT. The CDR3 DNA follows: TGTGCCAGCAGTGAAGCGGGATGGGAAGGATTCTACGGCTACACCTTG. It specifies CASSEAGWEGFYGYTL.